This T cell receptor (beta chain) was sequenced for a study of early T cells in non-severe SARS-CoV-2 infection. Broader study findings: Comparison of clonotypes with VDJdb favored anti-spike CD8 responses while missing private and CD4 specificities.

As regards this clonotype: Antigen unknown.

TCRdb analysed the 5' RACE reads with MiXCR anew, one entry per CDR3 protein. In the table there are over 25,000 distinct CDR3 sequences, about 4.6% of which are singletons. The junction had 9 bases not matched to a gene; V was cut back by 3 bases and J by 10 bases. The length of the CDR3 is 13 residues. Germline V CDR1 and CDR2: DFQATT, SNEGSKA (reference sequence). This TCR was sampled from an adult who was a healthcare worker with PCR-confirmed SARS-CoV-2 infection or an uninfected control (not recorded which). The sample taken for sequencing was whole blood. The rearrangement uses TRBV20-1 and TRBJ2-1; 7 bases agree with TRBD2. CDR3 loop: CSASLSRGGEQFF. Written as DNA, the CDR3 is TGCAGTGCTAGCCTGTCTCGGGGAGGGGAGCAGTTCTTC.